The 30 T cell receptor beta chains reported below all come from one sample, sequenced in a study of control samples from healthy donors and cancer patients. Produced via immunoSEQ multiplex PCR; TCRdb's table is partial and in-frame only. This sample has 140,000 or so clones, with more than 90% found just once. Material: blood. The receptors originated from a man in his thirties or forties in good health.

The rearrangement links TRBV6-5 to TRBJ2-3; TRBD2 aligns across 10 bases. CDR1 is MNHEY, CDR2 SVGAGI, per germline. The ends lost 2 bases at V and 5 bases at J; junction bases unmatched: 4. The CDR3 covers 15 residues. For the CDR3, the DNA is TGTGCCAGCAGTTACACTAGCGGGGCTAGAGATACGCAGTATTTT. Translation gives CASSYTSGARDTQYF.

This chain links TRBV12-3 or TRBV12-4 with TRBJ2-3; 8 bases are shared with TRBD2. This CDR3 spans 13 amino acids. Losses at the gene ends were 6 bases for V and 5 bases for J; bases not matched to a gene: 4. CDR3 DNA sequence: TGTGCCAGCAGCACCGGGGGGGAAGATACGCAGTATTTT. It specifies CASSTGGEDTQYF.

The chain links TRBV6-5 to TRBJ1-6; 8 bases align to TRBD1. This CDR3 comprises 14 residues. CDR1 and CDR2 from the germline V gene are MNHEY and SVGAGI. Trimming removed 6 bases from V and 7 bases from J; junction bases left unmatched: 5. The CDR3 loop is CASRQGQENSPLHF. CDR3 DNA sequence: TGTGCCAGCAGACAGGGACAGGAGAATTCACCCCTCCACTTT.

The chain has TRBV3-1 (or the pseudogene TRBV3-2) and TRBJ2-3; 7 bases agree with TRBD2. There are 15 residues in the CDR3. Trimming took 0 bases from V and 7 from J; bases not matched to a gene: 7. CDR1 and CDR2 (germline): LGHDT, YNNKEL (reference sequence). CDR3 sequence: CASSQDPSSGYTQYF. The CDR3 DNA reads TGTGCCAGCAGCCAAGACCCCTCTAGCGGTTATACGCAGTATTTT.

The J gene is TRBJ1-1, the V gene TRBV28; no reliable D call. Looked up from germline, CDR1 is MDHEN and CDR2 is SYDVKM. The CDR3 is made up of 13 amino acids. The V end lost 4 bases, the J end lost 1 base, and 7 bases lay between the germline ends. The CDR3: CASSYDENTEAFF. As DNA, the CDR3 is TGTGCCAGCAGTTACGACGAGAACACTGAAGCTTTCTTT.

The chain has TRBV28 and TRBJ2-7; 10 nucleotides align to TRBD2. V lost 7 bases to trimming and J lost 4 bases; unmatched junction nucleotides: 16. Germline V lookup: CDR1 MDHEN, CDR2 SYDVKM. CDR3 size: 17 residues. For the CDR3, the DNA is TGTGCCAGCACCACCATTCCACTAGCGGGGCCCACATACGAGCAGTACTTC. Translated, it gives CASTTIPLAGPTYEQYF.

The V gene is TRBV10-1, the J gene TRBJ1-3, with D possibly being TRBD1 (5 bases). The CDR3 spans 13 residues. Germline lookup yields CDR1 WNHNN and CDR2 SYGVQD (reference sequence). Trimming took off 2 bases at V and 8 bases at J, with 10 bases between the two ends. DNA of the CDR3: TGCGCCAGCAGTGAGGGGGCTTTGGACACCATATATTTT. Amino acids: CASSEGALDTIYF.

CDR3 region: CASSQGGQVYEQYF. In DNA, the CDR3 is TGCGCCAGCAGCCAGGGGGGACAGGTCTACGAGCAGTACTTC. The chain couples TRBV4-1 to TRBJ2-7, with 8 bases matching TRBD1. V lost 3 bases, J lost 3 bases, and 4 bases stayed unmatched. The CDR3 is 14 amino acids. Germline lookup yields CDR1 MGHRA and CDR2 YSYEKL.

V gene TRBV5-1 combines with J gene TRBJ2-6; a possible D gene is TRBD2 (6 bases). Trimming pared 6 bases from V and 0 bases from J, leaving 10 bases between. CDR1 is SGHRS and CDR2 is YFSETQ in the germline V gene. The CDR3 is 15 residues long. The CDR3 reads CASTPGDSGANVLTF. The DNA for the CDR3 is TGCGCCAGCACTCCGGGGGACTCTGGGGCCAACGTCCTGACTTTC.

The rearrangement uses TRBV19 and TRBJ1-5, with no clear D. CDR3 length equals 13 residues. Between the trimmed V and J ends, which lost 6 bases and 0 bases, there was a span of 6 bases. Germline V gives CDR1 LNHDA, CDR2 SQIVND (reference sequence). CDR3 bases: TGTGCCAGTAGCCCCTATAGCAATCAGCCCCAGCATTTT. As protein: CASSPYSNQPQHF.

J is TRBJ1-3 and V is TRBV27; D is unresolved. Trimming shortened V by 0 bases and J by 2 bases, and 2 bases separated the two germline ends. The CDR3 is made up of 13 amino acids. Germline loops: CDR1 MNHEY, CDR2 SMNVEV (reference sequence). The CDR3 here is CASSLSAGNTIYF. CDR3 DNA sequence: TGTGCCAGCAGTTTATCGGCTGGAAACACCATATATTTT.

This clone came up once. This chain joins TRBV5-4 and TRBJ1-4, with a possible D match to TRBD1 (5 bases). The germline V gene encodes CDR1 SGHNT and CDR2 YYREEE (reference sequence). CDR3 length equals 15 residues. Trimming shortened V by 3 bases and J by 5 bases, and 14 bases separated the two germline ends. In DNA form, the CDR3 reads TGTGCCAGCAGCTCCACGACAGTAAGGAATGAAAAACTGTTTTTT. This codes for CASSSTTVRNEKLFF.

In DNA form, the CDR3 reads TGTGCCAGCAGCGCAGCGGGGGGGTACAATGAGCAGTTCTTC. Translating it yields CASSAAGGYNEQFF. The chain joins TRBV7-3 to TRBJ2-1; 10 bases agree with TRBD2. This CDR3 is 14 amino acids long. From germline, CDR1 is SGHTA and CDR2 FQGTGA. Germline trimming cut 5 bases from V and 4 bases from J; bases unmatched to any gene: 2.

This chain links TRBV21-1 with TRBJ1-5. TRBV21-1 is recorded as a pseudogene. CDR3 size: 20 residues. CDR3 region: CASSKFCQGVLGYSNQPQHF. The CDR3 DNA reads TGTGCCAGCAGCAAATTTTGCCAGGGAGTCCTCGGATATAGCAATCAGCCCCAGCATTTT.

The rearrangement joins TRBV9 to TRBJ1-2; a possible D gene is TRBD1 (5 bases). CDR1 SGDLS and CDR2 YYNGEE come from the germline V gene. CDR3 length: 16 residues. The V and J ends lost 0 bases and 4 bases respectively, with 16 bases between them. CDR3 bases: TGTGCCAGCAGCGTAGCCCCGGGACTGGACCTCTATGGCTACACCTTC. This gives the protein CASSVAPGLDLYGYTF. The full variable domain, completed using reference TRBV9 and TRBJ1-2, is DSGVTQTPKHLITATGQRVTLRCSPRSGDLSVYWYQQSLDQGLQFLIQYYNGEERAKGNILERFSAQQFPDLHSELNLSSLELGDSALYFCASSVAPGLDLYGYTFGSGTRLTVV.

The chain joins TRBV29-1 to TRBJ1-1, with D possibly TRBD1 on 5 matching bases. CDR3 length equals 13 residues. Germline V gives CDR1 SQVTM, CDR2 ANQGSEA. Trimming removed 4 bases at V and 1 base at J, with 10 bases between. DNA for the CDR3: TGCAGCGTTGGCCCCGACAGGAACACTGAAGCTTTCTTT. Translation: CSVGPDRNTEAFF.

The chain is built from TRBV5-6 and TRBJ2-7, with a tentative D call TRBD1 (5 bases). This CDR3 spans 14 amino acids. V lost 3 bases and J 1 base, leaving 11 bases between the germline ends. Germline values: CDR1 SGHDT, CDR2 YYEEEE. CDR3 DNA sequence: TGTGCCAGCAGCTCCACCGACAGTTCCTACGAGCAGTACTTC. Protein sequence: CASSSTDSSYEQYF.

There are a few counts of this clone. This chain's CDR3 is CASGLPRTSGRYTGELFF. The CDR3 DNA follows: TGTGCTAGTGGTTTGCCTCGGACTAGCGGGAGATACACCGGGGAGCTGTTTTTT. The chain couples TRBV12-5 to TRBJ2-2; 13 bases line up with TRBD2. Trimming cost V 2 bases and J 3 bases; bases outside gene matches: 6. The CDR3 spans 18 residues. Germline-derived CDR1 and CDR2 are LGHNT and FRNRAP.

The sample holds one count of this clone. This chain links TRBV7-3 with TRBJ1-1, with D unresolved. Germline V gene sequence: CDR1 SGHTA, CDR2 FQGTGA. The CDR3 has 10 residues. The germline V and J ends were trimmed by 9 bases and 7 bases, with 9 bases remaining between them. CDR3 in amino acids: CASMQDEAFF. Written as DNA, the CDR3 is TGTGCCAGTATGCAAGATGAAGCTTTCTTT.

V and J are TRBV24-1 and TRBJ1-2; D not resolved. CDR1 KGHDR and CDR2 SFDVKD come from the germline V gene. The CDR3 spans 11 residues. The ends were cut back, 4 bases at V and 6 bases at J, with 5 bases in the middle. The CDR3 region has the DNA TGTGCCACCAGTGAGGGGAATGGCTACACCTTC. It codes for CATSEGNGYTF.

In the case of this clone: The junction departs from the called germline gene at one end, perhaps through a read error. V gene TRBV10-1 combines with J gene TRBJ2-7, with 10 bases matching TRBD2. Germline V gene lookup returns CDR1 WNHNN and CDR2 SYGVQD (reference sequence). The CDR3 contains 14 residues. The CDR3 sequence is CASSDSGGGRKHFF. The CDR3 nucleotides read TGCGCCAGCAGTGACAGCGGGGGGGGCCGCAAACACTTCTTC.

The chain joins TRBV7-3 to TRBJ2-2, with a tentative D call TRBD2 (6 bases). Germline V gene data show CDR1 as SGHTA and CDR2 as FQGTGA. This CDR3 is 18 amino acids long. V was cut by 1 base and J by 8 bases, with 23 bases left in between. In DNA, the CDR3 is TGTGCCAGCAGCTTAAGGGCTCCGGCTTTAGCGGAAAGGGGGGAGCTGTTTTTT. This encodes CASSLRAPALAERGELFF. Supplemented by reference TRBV7-3 and TRBJ2-2, the full variable domain reads GAGVSQTPSNKVTEKGKYVELRCDPISGHTALYWYRQSLGQGPEFLIYFQGTGAADDSGLPNDRFFAVRPEGSVSTLKIQRTERGDSAVYLCASSLRAPALAERGELFFGEGSRLTVL.

This clone occurred once. The DNA of the CDR3 is TGTGCCAGTAGTATAGATCCCCTGCTAGCGGGGTACCACAATGAGCAGTTCTTC. Translation gives CASSIDPLLAGYHNEQFF. The chain joins TRBV19 to TRBJ2-1; 9 bases map to TRBD2. V was pared by 0 bases and J by 5 bases, with 11 bases of the junction left unmatched. Germline-derived CDR1 and CDR2 are LNHDA and SQIVND (reference sequence). This CDR3 contains 18 residues.

In regard to this clone: This specimen includes other DNA sequences encoding the same CDR3. The chain recombines TRBV30 with TRBJ1-5; a possible D gene is TRBD1 (5 bases). The CDR3 sequence is 13 residues long. Germline V gene data show CDR1 as GTSNPN and CDR2 as SVGIG (reference sequence). V was cut by 1 base and J by 3 bases, with 7 bases left in between. CDR3 coding DNA: TGTGCCTGGAGTGGGGGGGACAATCAGCCCCAGCATTTT. Encoded protein: CAWSGGDNQPQHF.

The J gene is TRBJ2-1, the V gene TRBV9; TRBD2 aligns across 12 bases. CDR1 and CDR2 (germline): SGDLS, YYNGEE. The V and J ends lost 0 bases and 3 bases, in that order; junction bases with no gene match: 1. This CDR3 is built from 16 residues. The CDR3 DNA follows: TGTGCCAGCAGCGTAGGGACTAGCGGGATCTACAATGAGCAGTTCTTC. It encodes CASSVGTSGIYNEQFF.

V usage is TRBV9 and J usage is TRBJ2-1; D may be TRBD2 (6 bases). V lost 4 bases and J lost 4, with 12 bases in between. This CDR3 has 14 amino acids. Germline CDR1 SGDLS, CDR2 YYNGEE. CDR3 sequence (DNA): TGTGCCAGCAGCCCCGGGGGAGGATACAATGAGCAGTTCTTC. Encoded protein: CASSPGGGYNEQFF.

The V and J genes are TRBV7-2 and TRBJ1-1; perhaps TRBD1 as D (6 bases). Germline V gene sequence: CDR1 SGHTA, CDR2 FQGNSA. This CDR3 has 14 amino acids. V dropped 0 bases and J dropped 5 bases, with 10 bases sitting between them. The CDR3 reads CASSLAPRGTEAFF. The CDR3 DNA reads TGTGCCAGCAGCTTAGCGCCTAGGGGGACTGAAGCTTTCTTT.

V gene TRBV19 combines with J gene TRBJ2-7, with D maybe TRBD1 (5 bases). The CDR3 has 16 amino acids. Germline CDR1 reads LNHDA; CDR2 reads SQIVND (reference sequence). Trimming stripped 3 bases from V and 4 bases from J, with 19 bases between. The CDR3 loop reads CASSISHSGKAYEQYF. The CDR3 DNA reads TGTGCCAGTAGTATCTCCCATTCAGGGAAAGCGTACGAGCAGTACTTC.

This rearrangement joins TRBV4-1 to TRBJ2-7; unclear D gene. With 1 base removed from V and 3 bases from J, the gap between germline ends came to 13 bases. CDR3 length: 15 amino acids. CDR1 and CDR2 (germline): MGHRA, YSYEKL. The CDR3 nucleotides are TGCGCCAGCAGCCAAGCCTTGACGTTCAACTACGAGCAGTACTTC. The encoded protein is CASSQALTFNYEQYF.

The CDR3 sequence is CASSLGGMNTEAFF. The CDR3 bases are TGTGCCAGCAGCTTAGGGGGCATGAACACTGAAGCTTTCTTT. V gene TRBV7-9 combines with J gene TRBJ1-1, with a weak D call TRBD1 (5 bases). The CDR3 extends over 14 amino acids. V shed 1 base and J shed 0 bases, with 6 bases lying between them. Per the germline V gene, CDR1 is SEHNR and CDR2 is FQNEAQ (reference sequence).